These 31 T cell receptor beta chains came from one sample sequenced in a study of blood T cell repertoires in COVID-19. Assay used: immunoSEQ multiplex PCR; TCRdb lists only in-frame clones, some missing. The data hold 150,000 to 200,000 clones, with 82% observed a single time. Sequenced material: PBMCs or T cells enriched from blood (not recorded which). The receptors stem from a woman aged 55-69 years with acute COVID-19.

The chain joins TRBV4-3 to TRBJ2-7; tentatively, D is TRBD1 (6 bases). Trimming took off 0 bases at V and 6 bases at J, with 18 bases between the two ends. The CDR3 is made up of 16 amino acids. CDR1 LGHNA and CDR2 YSLEER come from the germline V gene. The CDR3 nucleotides are TGCGCCAGCAGCCAAGATGAAGGAACAGGGTTCGTCGAGCAGTACTTC. Protein: CASSQDEGTGFVEQYF.

This rearrangement joins TRBV18 to TRBJ2-3; 14 bases line up with TRBD2. Germline values: CDR1 KGHSH, CDR2 LQKENI. The CDR3 runs 16 residues. V trimming: 7 bases; J trimming: 3 bases; junction bases outside the gene matches: 6. In DNA form, the CDR3 reads TGTGCCAGCTACCCGGGACTAGCGGGGGTGACAGATACGCAGTATTTT. It translates to CASYPGLAGVTDTQYF.

This chain connects TRBV6-2 or TRBV6-3 to TRBJ2-1; TRBD2 matches 11 bases. Germline loops: CDR1 MNHEY, CDR2 SVGEGT. The CDR3 loop spans 14 amino acids. V lost 5 bases, J lost 5 bases, and 2 bases stayed unmatched. The CDR3 bases are TGTGCCAGCAGTAAGGGACTAGCGGACAATGAGCAGTTCTTC. It encodes CASSKGLADNEQFF.

The V call is TRBV18, the J call TRBJ1-6; TRBD1 aligns across 8 bases. Germline CDR1 and CDR2: KGHSH and LQKENI. The CDR3 consists of 15 residues. V lost 3 bases and J lost 5; bases outside the gene matches: 3. CDR3 nucleotide sequence: TGTGCCAGCTCACCCCGGACAGGGAATAATTCACCCCTCCACTTT. This sequence encodes CASSPRTGNNSPLHF. Together with reference TRBV18 and TRBJ1-6, the CDR3 gives the full variable domain: NAGVMQNPRHLVRRRGQEARLRCSPMKGHSHVYWYRQLPEEGLKFMVYLQKENIIDESGMPKERFSAEFPKEGPSILRIQQVVRGDSAAYFCASSPRTGNNSPLHFGNGTRLTVT.

This clone was recorded only once. The rearrangement uses TRBV6-5 and TRBJ1-4; maybe TRBD1 (5 bases). This CDR3 contains 13 residues. The V end lost 6 bases, the J end lost 7 bases, and 12 bases lay between the germline ends. Germline CDR1 reads MNHEY; CDR2 reads SVGAGI. The CDR3 bases are TGTGCCAGCAGAGCACAGGTCGGTGAAAAACTGTTTTTT. Translation gives CASRAQVGEKLFF.

This chain connects TRBV10-3 to TRBJ1-1; TRBD1 matches at 8 bases. Germline-derived CDR1 and CDR2 are ENHRY and SYGVKD. The CDR3 runs 14 residues. With V trimmed by 7 bases and J by 1 base, 5 bases remained unmatched. The CDR3 DNA reads as TGTGCCATCACCCTGGACAGGGCGAACACTGAAGCTTTCTTT. Amino acid sequence: CAITLDRANTEAFF.

The chain joins TRBV4-2 to TRBJ1-3; 7 bases fit TRBD1. The V gene's germline CDR1 is LGHNA and CDR2 YNFKEQ. Trimming at V came to 2 bases and at J to 2 bases, leaving 9 bases not matched to a gene. The CDR3 is made up of 17 amino acids. The CDR3 coding sequence is TGTGCCAGCAGCCAACCACGACAGGGTTTCGCTGGAAACACCATATATTTT. Amino acid sequence: CASSQPRQGFAGNTIYF.

This clone appeared once. The chain employs TRBV30 and TRBJ1-1, with a weak D call TRBD1 (5 bases). The CDR3 has 11 amino acids. Trimming took 4 bases from V and 5 from J, leaving 8 bases between them. Germline loops: CDR1 GTSNPN, CDR2 SVGIG (reference sequence). The CDR3 sequence: CAWTGATEAFF. As DNA, the CDR3 is TGTGCCTGGACTGGGGCGACTGAAGCTTTCTTT.

The rearrangement links TRBV5-8 to TRBJ1-4, with no clear D. Germline CDR1 SGHTS, CDR2 YDEGEE. CDR3 length equals 15 residues. The V gene lost 2 bases and the J gene lost 0 bases, with 8 bases spanning the gap. The CDR3 region is CASSFRYSTNEKLFF. The DNA for the CDR3 is TGTGCCAGCAGCTTTCGATACTCAACTAATGAAAAACTGTTTTTT.

About this clone: Other DNA sequences in the same sample also yield this CDR3. The V gene is TRBV6-2 or TRBV6-3, the J gene TRBJ1-2; 7 bases are shared with TRBD1. From germline, CDR1 is MNHEY and CDR2 SVGEGT. Trimming took 2 bases from V and 4 from J; bases not matched to a gene: 1. This CDR3 is 13 amino acids long. CDR3 residues: CASSYRDSYGYTF. CDR3 DNA sequence: TGTGCCAGCAGTTACCGGGACAGCTATGGCTACACCTTC.

The rearrangement links TRBV9 to TRBJ2-1; 7 nucleotides line up with TRBD2. Germline CDR1 and CDR2: SGDLS and YYNGEE. CDR3 length: 16 amino acids. After removal of 2 bases from V and 1 base from J, the junction contained 6 bases not matched to a gene. The CDR3 region is CASSVGHGGSYNEQFF. The CDR3 DNA is TGTGCCAGCAGCGTGGGTCACGGGGGGTCCTACAATGAGCAGTTCTTC.

V gene TRBV7-9 combines with J gene TRBJ1-2, with D possibly matching TRBD1 (5 bases). Germline CDR1 reads SEHNR; CDR2 reads FQNEAQ (reference sequence). The V gene lost 3 bases and the J gene lost 0 bases, with 11 bases spanning the gap. The CDR3 extends over 15 amino acids. CDR3 protein: CASSFLTVANYGYTF. The CDR3 nucleotides read TGTGCCAGCAGCTTTTTGACAGTGGCTAACTATGGCTACACCTTC.

The rearrangement joins TRBV29-1 to TRBJ1-1, with D tentatively TRBD1 (5 bases). This CDR3 region has 12 residues. CDR1 is SQVTM and CDR2 is ANQGSEA in the germline V gene. Trimming stripped 3 bases from V and 3 bases from J, with 8 bases between. CDR3 sequence (DNA): TGCAGCGTTGACGGGGGGGACACTGAAGCTTTCTTT. Its protein product is CSVDGGDTEAFF.

There are a few counts of this clone. The chain carries TRBV14 and TRBJ2-2; the match to TRBD2 covers 9 bases. Germline V gene sequence: CDR1 SGHDN, CDR2 FVKESK. CDR3 length: 17 amino acids. J gave up 3 bases and V 1 base, and 6 bases lay outside the gene matches. CDR3 amino acids: CASSQGRLAGYTGELFF. Here the CDR3 DNA reads TGTGCCAGCAGCCAAGGGAGGCTAGCGGGGTACACCGGGGAGCTGTTTTTT.

The chain combines TRBV4-3 with TRBJ1-6; D unclear. The V and J ends lost 3 bases and 0 bases respectively, with 9 bases between them. The germline V gene has CDR1 LGHNA and CDR2 YSLEER. The CDR3 is made up of 16 amino acids. The CDR3 DNA sequence: TGCGCCAGCAGCCAGGCTCTCTCCTCCTATAATTCACCCCTCCACTTT. This gives the protein CASSQALSSYNSPLHF.

A few counts support this clone. This sequence joins TRBV11-2 and TRBJ2-7; 10 bases map to TRBD2. V shed 1 base, J shed 0 bases, and the junction held 6 bases outside the gene matches. The CDR3 spans 17 residues. The germline CDR1 and CDR2 sequences are SGHAT and FQNNGV. The CDR3 region has the DNA TGTGCCAGCAGCTTAGTCGTGGTAGCGGGGGGCTCCTACGAGCAGTACGTC. It codes for CASSLVVVAGGSYEQYV.

The chain is built from TRBV6-2 or TRBV6-3 and TRBJ1-4; D gene ambiguous. The CDR3 has 14 residues. Looked up from germline, CDR1 is MNHEY and CDR2 is SVGEGT. Trimming took off 4 bases at V and 2 bases at J, with 8 bases between the two ends. The CDR3 region has the DNA TGTGCCAGCAGTTTGGGCAGGACTAATGAAAAACTGTTTTTT. Amino acids: CASSLGRTNEKLFF.

The chain combines TRBV6-5 with TRBJ2-1; 9 nucleotides match TRBD1. With 2 bases clipped from V and 7 bases from J, the junction kept 3 bases outside the gene matches. CDR3 length: 14 amino acids. Germline V gene data show CDR1 as MNHEY and CDR2 as SVGAGI. CDR3 loop: CASSYIGTGNEQFF. CDR3 coding DNA: TGTGCCAGCAGTTACATCGGGACAGGGAATGAGCAGTTCTTC.

The rearrangement links TRBV9 to TRBJ2-3; 10 nucleotides align to TRBD2. There are 15 residues in the CDR3. Trimming at V came to 3 bases and at J to 8 bases, leaving 9 bases not matched to a gene. Germline V gene lookup returns CDR1 SGDLS and CDR2 YYNGEE. CDR3 nucleotides: TGTGCCAGCAGCGCCTACTCTAGCGGGGGAGGTACGCAGTATTTT. Residues: CASSAYSSGGGTQYF.

The J gene is TRBJ1-1, the V gene TRBV19; the D is unclear. CDR1 is LNHDA, CDR2 SQIVND, per germline (reference sequence). The CDR3 consists of 12 residues. The V end lost 9 bases, the J end lost 1 base, and 9 bases lay between the germline ends. The CDR3 protein is CASDFGNTEAFF. DNA of the CDR3: TGTGCCAGCGATTTCGGGAACACTGAAGCTTTCTTT.

This chain joins TRBV3-1 (or the pseudogene TRBV3-2) and TRBJ2-7; D perhaps matches TRBD2 (5 bases). The CDR3 contains 15 residues. V was clipped by 3 bases and J by 0 bases, with 12 bases between them. Looked up from germline, CDR1 is LGHDT and CDR2 is YNNKEL (reference sequence). The CDR3 nucleotides read TGTGCCAGCAGCCAGAGCGGCCTGAGCTCCTACGAGCAGTACTTC. This translates into CASSQSGLSSYEQYF.

This clone was seen only once. The chain couples TRBV3-1 (or the pseudogene TRBV3-2) to TRBJ2-1; 12 positions match TRBD2. CDR3 length: 15 amino acids. V gave up 3 bases and J gave up 5 bases; unmatched junction bases: 2. Germline CDR1 and CDR2: LGHDT and YNNKEL (reference sequence). This CDR3 is CASSHRLAGDNEQFF. The CDR3 DNA reads TGTGCCAGCAGCCACCGACTAGCGGGGGACAATGAGCAGTTCTTC.

This clone came up once. The chain has TRBV21-1 and TRBJ2-7; the table's D call of TRBD1 was not tested on the DNA. TRBV21-1 is a pseudogene locus. The CDR3 spans 15 residues. Written as DNA, the CDR3 is TGTGCCAGCAGCACCCGGGACAGGACCAACTACGAGCAGTACGTC. As protein: CASSTRDRTNYEQYV.

This chain connects TRBV27 to TRBJ2-7, with TRBD1 as a possible D gene (6 bases). The CDR3 extends over 15 amino acids. CDR1 is MNHEY, CDR2 SMNVEV, per germline (reference sequence). V lost 1 base and J lost 5, with 15 bases in between. The CDR3 here is CASSLLPFNRDEQYF. CDR3 DNA sequence: TGTGCCAGCAGTTTATTACCCTTCAACAGGGACGAGCAGTACTTC.

V usage is TRBV18 and J usage is TRBJ1-6; 7 positions agree with TRBD1. Germline values: CDR1 KGHSH, CDR2 LQKENI. The CDR3 has 15 amino acids. The trim removed 3 bases at V and 7 bases at J, leaving 6 bases unmatched. The DNA of the CDR3 is TGTGCCAGCTCACCTACCGGGACAGAGAATTCACCCCTCCACTTT. Encoded protein: CASSPTGTENSPLHF.

This chain connects TRBV9 to TRBJ2-5, with 9 bases fitting TRBD2. This CDR3 is built from 16 residues. Germline V gene lookup returns CDR1 SGDLS and CDR2 YYNGEE. The trim removed 0 bases at V and 4 bases at J, leaving 7 bases unmatched. The CDR3 nucleotides are TGTGCCAGCAGCGTAGGAGGGCGGGGGGGCGGAGAGACCCAGTACTTC. This codes for CASSVGGRGGGETQYF.

This clone turned up a few times. V and J are TRBV5-8 and TRBJ1-5; TRBD1 agrees at 7 bases. The V and J ends lost 0 bases and 2 bases, in that order; junction bases with no gene match: 5. The CDR3 is made up of 16 amino acids. The germline V gene has CDR1 SGHTS and CDR2 YDEGEE. For the CDR3, the DNA is TGTGCCAGCAGCTTGGACAGGGGTGGAGGCAATCAGCCCCAGCATTTT. Encoded protein: CASSLDRGGGNQPQHF.

V is TRBV4-1 and J is TRBJ1-2; 11 bases are a match to TRBD1. The germline CDR1 and CDR2 sequences are MGHRA and YSYEKL. V shed 1 base and J 2 bases; nucleotides not matched to a gene: 9. The CDR3 length is 18 residues. The CDR3 DNA is TGCGCCAGCAGCCAAGGGCCGGGACAGGGGGGCGGAAACTATGGCTACACCTTC. Amino acids: CASSQGPGQGGGNYGYTF.

The rearrangement links TRBV4-2 to TRBJ2-7; 9 positions match TRBD1. CDR1 LGHNA and CDR2 YNFKEQ come from the germline V gene. The CDR3 runs to 16 residues. V shed 3 bases, J shed 0 bases, and the junction held 6 bases outside the gene matches. CDR3 residues: CASSQAGTGSSYEQYF. The CDR3 nucleotides are TGTGCCAGCAGCCAGGCCGGGACAGGGAGCTCCTACGAGCAGTACTTC.

This chain connects TRBV19 to TRBJ2-1, with 11 bases lining up with TRBD2. Germline CDR1 is LNHDA and CDR2 is SQIVND (reference sequence). CDR3 size: 14 residues. V lost 7 bases and J lost 4; bases outside the gene matches: 3. This chain's CDR3 is CASIAGGGYNEQFF. The CDR3 nucleotides read TGTGCCAGTATAGCGGGAGGGGGGTACAATGAGCAGTTCTTC.

The J gene is TRBJ2-2, the V gene TRBV3-1 (or the pseudogene TRBV3-2); TRBD2 agrees at 7 bases. The CDR3 sequence is 16 residues long. The ends lost 4 bases at V and 2 bases at J; junction bases unmatched: 7. Germline CDR1 is LGHDT and CDR2 is YNNKEL (reference sequence). CDR3: CASSLAGTTNTGELFF. The CDR3, as DNA: TGTGCCAGCAGCCTAGCCGGGACTACCAACACCGGGGAGCTGTTTTTT.